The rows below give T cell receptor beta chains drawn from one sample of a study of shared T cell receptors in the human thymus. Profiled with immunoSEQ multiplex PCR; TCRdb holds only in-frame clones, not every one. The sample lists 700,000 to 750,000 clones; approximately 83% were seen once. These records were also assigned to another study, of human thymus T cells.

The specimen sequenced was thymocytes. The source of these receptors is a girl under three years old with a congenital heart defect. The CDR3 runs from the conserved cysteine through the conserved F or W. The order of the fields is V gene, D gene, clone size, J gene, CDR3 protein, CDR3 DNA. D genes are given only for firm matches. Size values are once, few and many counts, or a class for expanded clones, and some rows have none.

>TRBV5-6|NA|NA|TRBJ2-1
CASSLAYRSSYNEQFF
TGTGCCAGCAGCTTGGCCTATCGAAGCTCCTACAATGAGCAGTTCTTC
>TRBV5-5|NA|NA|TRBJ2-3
CASSGGDRDRTPDTQYF
TGTGCCAGCAGCGGGGGGGACCGGGACAGGACCCCGGATACGCAGTATTTT
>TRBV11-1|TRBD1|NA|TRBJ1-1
CASSLARDRDTEAFF
TGTGCCAGCAGCTTAGCCCGGGACAGGGACACTGAAGCTTTCTTT
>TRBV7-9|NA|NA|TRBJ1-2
CASSLIGGQLSYTF
TGTGCCAGCAGCTTAATCGGCGGACAGCTTAGCTACACCTTC
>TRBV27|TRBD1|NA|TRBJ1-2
CASSLGTGGLGYTF
TGTGCCAGCAGTCTAGGGACAGGGGGTCTTGGCTACACCTTC
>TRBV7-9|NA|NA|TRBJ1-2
CASSLDSGYTF
TGTGCCAGCAGCTTGGACAGTGGCTACACCTTC
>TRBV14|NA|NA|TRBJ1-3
CASSPIWTAALGGNTIYF
TGTGCCAGCAGCCCGATCTGGACAGCCGCATTGGGGGGAAACACCATATATTTT
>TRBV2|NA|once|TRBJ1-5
CASSEPRQLNQSQHF
TGTGCCAGCAGTGAGCCCAGACAGCTCAATCAGTCCCAGCATTTT
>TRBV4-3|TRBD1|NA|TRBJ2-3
CASSQRGRGRGLGADTQYF
TGCGCCAGCAGCCAACGCGGTCGGGGCAGGGGGTTAGGTGCGGATACGCAGTATTTT
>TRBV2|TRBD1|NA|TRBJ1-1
CASGLDRGRLEAFF
TGTGCCAGCGGCCTGGACAGGGGTCGGCTTGAAGCTTTCTTT
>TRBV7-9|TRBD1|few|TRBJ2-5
CASSTGTGSVQGRETQYF
TGTGCCAGCAGCACCGGGACAGGGTCCGTACAGGGCCGGGAGACCCAGTACTTC
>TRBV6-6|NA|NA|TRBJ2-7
CASSYLQPRGEQYF
TGTGCCAGCAGTTACTTACAACCGCGCGGCGAGCAGTACTTC
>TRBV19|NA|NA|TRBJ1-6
CASPREAGRDNSPLHF
TGTGCCAGCCCGAGAGAGGCAGGGCGCGATAATTCACCCCTCCACTTT
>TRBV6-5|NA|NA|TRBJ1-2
CASTTNRQRFYGYTF
TGTGCCAGCACCACAAACCGACAGAGATTTTATGGCTACACCTTC
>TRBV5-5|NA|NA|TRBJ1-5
CASSLTPGGNQPQHF
TGTGCCAGCAGTCTTACCCCAGGGGGCAATCAGCCCCAGCATTTT
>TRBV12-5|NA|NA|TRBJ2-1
CASGWANEQFF
TGTGCTAGTGGTTGGGCTAATGAGCAGTTCTTC
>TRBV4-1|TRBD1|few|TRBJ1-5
CASSQEEVPDRSNQPQHF
TGCGCCAGCAGCCAAGAGGAGGTCCCGGACAGGAGCAATCAGCCCCAGCATTTT
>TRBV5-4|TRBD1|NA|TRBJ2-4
CASSVDRVQNIQYF
TGTGCCAGCAGCGTAGACAGGGTTCAAAACATTCAGTACTTC
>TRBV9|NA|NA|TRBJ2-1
CASSVRTNEQFF
TGTGCCAGCAGCGTTAGGACTAATGAGCAGTTCTTC
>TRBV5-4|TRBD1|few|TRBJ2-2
CASSSPGQGRGELFF
TGTGCCAGCAGCTCGCCGGGACAGGGTCGCGGGGAGCTGTTTTTT
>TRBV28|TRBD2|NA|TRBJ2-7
CASSVAGNSYEQYF
TGTGCCAGCAGTGTAGCGGGAAACTCCTACGAGCAGTACTTC
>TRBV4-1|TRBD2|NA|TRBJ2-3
CASSQDQAGGPTDTQYF
TGCGCCAGCAGCCAAGACCAGGCGGGGGGGCCGACAGATACGCAGTATTTT
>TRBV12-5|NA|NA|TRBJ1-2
CASGLEGAGPYYGYTF
TGTGCTAGTGGTTTGGAAGGTGCAGGGCCCTACTATGGCTACACCTTC
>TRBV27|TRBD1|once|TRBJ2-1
CASRWTGGNEQFF
TGTGCCAGCAGGTGGACAGGGGGCAATGAGCAGTTCTTC
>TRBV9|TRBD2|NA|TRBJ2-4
CASSVGSGGVKNIQYF
TGTGCCAGCAGCGTAGGTTCGGGGGGGGTCAAAAACATTCAGTACTTC
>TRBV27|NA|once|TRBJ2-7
CASSFSRAPGWLYEQYF
TGTGCCAGCAGTTTCTCCAGGGCCCCCGGTTGGCTCTACGAGCAGTACTTC
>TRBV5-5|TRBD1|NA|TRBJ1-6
CASRFDTGGDNSPLHF
TGTGCCAGCAGATTTGATACAGGGGGTGATAATTCACCCCTCCACTTT
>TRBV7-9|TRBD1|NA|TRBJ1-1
CASSLLSGGQGFWTEAFF
TGTGCCAGCAGCTTGCTCTCAGGGGGACAGGGTTTTTGGACTGAAGCTTTCTTT
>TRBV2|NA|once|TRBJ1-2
CASWRVGLIFSFFVNYGYTF
TGTGCCAGCTGGAGGGTGGGTCTTATTTTTAGCTTTTTCGTTAACTATGGCTACACCTTC